This entry concerns a single T cell receptor beta chain. What it recognizes is unknown. This record belongs to a study of OX40 agonist ivuxolimab in advanced cancers. Background on the study: A history of anti-PD-1, anti-PD-L1 or anti-CTLA-4 therapy was acceptable, and over 35% had some. Partial responses were seen in three patients, one with hepatocellular carcinoma and two with cutaneous melanoma. General study findings and limits: The expanded peripheral T cells' antigen specificity was not determined.

TCRdb's copy holds only in-frame clones and misses some; the assay was immunoSEQ multiplex PCR. In the table there are about 23,000 clones, roughly 79% of which are singletons. The sample here was CD4+ or CD8+ T cells sorted from blood, taken in a trial of the OX40 agonist ivuxolimab. The sequence derives from an adult with an advanced solid tumor such as melanoma, head and neck, liver or kidney cancer.

In DNA, the CDR3 is TGTGCCCGCAAAAGGACAAATTATAATTCACCCCTCCACTTT. Protein: CARKRTNYNSPLHF. The V and J genes are TRBV6-5 and TRBJ1-6; weak D call: TRBD1 (5 bases). Germline CDR1 reads MNHEY; CDR2 reads SVGAGI. Trimming removed 11 bases at V and 4 bases at J, with 15 bases between. The CDR3 loop spans 14 amino acids.